This record concerns one TCR beta chain sequence. Its antigen is still unknown. Repertoires were generated with immunoSEQ multiplex PCR, while TCRdb's copy carries only in-frame clones and drops some. The table shows around 80,000 clones, with nearly 95% occurring only once. The germline gives CDR1 MGHRA, CDR2 YSYEKL. V was clipped by 0 bases and J by 7 bases, with 12 bases between them. This CDR3 contains 15 residues. The sample belongs to a study of OX40 agonist ivuxolimab in advanced cancers. On the study more broadly: Dose-escalation patients' cancers were hepatocellular carcinoma, melanoma, renal cell or head and neck cancer.

Study-wide points: Clonal expansion among partial responders at 0.1-3.0 mg/kg ranked near the lowest. Dose levels from 0.1 to 3.0 mg/kg saw CD4+ and CD8+ blood T cells expand clonally by week 6.

The chain couples TRBV4-1 to TRBJ2-2, with a weak D call TRBD2 (6 bases). The receptor was derived from an adult with an advanced solid tumor such as melanoma, head and neck, liver or kidney cancer. The specimen comprised CD4+ or CD8+ T cells sorted from blood, sampled in a trial of the OX40 agonist ivuxolimab. This CDR3 reads CASSQDAGSLGELFF. The CDR3 DNA follows: TGCGCCAGCAGCCAAGATGCGGGATCTCTCGGGGAGCTGTTTTTT.